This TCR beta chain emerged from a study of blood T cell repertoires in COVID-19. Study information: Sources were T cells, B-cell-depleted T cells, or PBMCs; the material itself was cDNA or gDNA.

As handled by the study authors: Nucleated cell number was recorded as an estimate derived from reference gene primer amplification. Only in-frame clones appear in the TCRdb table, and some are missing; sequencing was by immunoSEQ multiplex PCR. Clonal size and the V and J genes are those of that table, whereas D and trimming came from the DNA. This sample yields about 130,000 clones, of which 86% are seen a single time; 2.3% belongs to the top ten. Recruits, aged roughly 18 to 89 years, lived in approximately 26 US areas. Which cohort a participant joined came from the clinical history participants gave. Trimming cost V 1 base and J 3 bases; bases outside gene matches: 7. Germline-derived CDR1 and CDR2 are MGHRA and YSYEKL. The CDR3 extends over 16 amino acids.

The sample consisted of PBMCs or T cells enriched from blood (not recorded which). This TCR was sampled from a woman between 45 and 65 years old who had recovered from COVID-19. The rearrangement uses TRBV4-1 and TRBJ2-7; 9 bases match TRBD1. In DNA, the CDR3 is TGCGCCAGCAGCCAAGTCGAAGGACAGGGGATCTACGAGCAGTACTTC. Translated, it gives CASSQVEGQGIYEQYF.